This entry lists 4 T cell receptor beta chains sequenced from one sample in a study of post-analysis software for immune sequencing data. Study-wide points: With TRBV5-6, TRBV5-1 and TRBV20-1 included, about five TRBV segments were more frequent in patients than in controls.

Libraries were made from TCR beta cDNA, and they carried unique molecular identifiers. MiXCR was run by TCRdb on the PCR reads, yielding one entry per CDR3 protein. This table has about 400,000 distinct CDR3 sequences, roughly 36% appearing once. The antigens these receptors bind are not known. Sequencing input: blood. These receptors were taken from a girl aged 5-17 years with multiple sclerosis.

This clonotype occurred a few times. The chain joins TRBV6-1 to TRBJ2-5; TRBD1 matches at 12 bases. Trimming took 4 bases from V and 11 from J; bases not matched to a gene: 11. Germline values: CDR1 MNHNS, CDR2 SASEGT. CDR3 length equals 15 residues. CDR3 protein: CASSGWAGQGAKQYF. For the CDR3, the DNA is TGTGCCAGCAGTGGATGGGCGGGACAGGGGGCTAAGCAGTACTTC.

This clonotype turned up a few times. CDR3 nucleotides: TGCGCCAGCAGCTTGGTTGGCCCCCTAGACACTGAAGCTTTCTTT. Translated: CASSLVGPLDTEAFF. The genes are TRBV5-1 and TRBJ1-1; the D is unclear. CDR1 is SGHRS, CDR2 YFSETQ, per germline. The CDR3 runs to 15 residues. Trimming left V 0 bases short and J 3 bases short, with 12 bases between.

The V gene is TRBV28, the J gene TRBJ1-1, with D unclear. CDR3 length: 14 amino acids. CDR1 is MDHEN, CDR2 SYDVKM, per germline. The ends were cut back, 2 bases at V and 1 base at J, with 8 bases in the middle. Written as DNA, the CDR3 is TGTGCCAGCAGTTTACTAGAGGGGAACACTGAAGCTTTCTTT. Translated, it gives CASSLLEGNTEAFF.

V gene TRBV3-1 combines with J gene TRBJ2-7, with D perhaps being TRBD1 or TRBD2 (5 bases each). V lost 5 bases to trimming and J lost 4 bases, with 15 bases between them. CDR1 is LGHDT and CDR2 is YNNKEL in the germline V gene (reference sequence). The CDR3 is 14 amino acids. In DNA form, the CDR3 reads TGTGCCAGCAGCATGGGAAGGGACCAATACGAGCAGTACTTC. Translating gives CASSMGRDQYEQYF.